Below, 15 T cell receptor beta chains from the same sample are listed, as sequenced in a study of blood T cell repertoires in COVID-19. Assay used: immunoSEQ multiplex PCR; TCRdb lists only in-frame clones, some missing. The sample has approximately 26,000 clones, roughly 71% seen once. Sequenced input: peripheral blood. The receptors shown here come from an elderly man with active or convalescent COVID-19.

The chain couples TRBV15 to TRBJ1-5; TRBD1 agrees at 12 bases. J lost 6 bases, V lost 4 bases, and 7 bases had no gene match. The germline CDR1 and CDR2 sequences are LNHNV and YYDKDF (reference sequence). The CDR3 is 16 residues long. CDR3 amino acids: CATSTRDRGRSQPQHF. The CDR3 nucleotides are TGTGCCACCAGCACCCGGGACAGGGGGCGTAGTCAGCCCCAGCATTTT.

Only a few counts were recorded for this clone. The J gene is TRBJ1-1, the V gene TRBV2; TRBD1 aligns across 7 bases. V lost 4 bases, J lost 3 bases, and 5 bases stayed unmatched. This CDR3 spans 14 amino acids. Germline-derived CDR1 and CDR2 are SNHLY and FYNNEI. This CDR3 reads CASSGQGRDTEAFF. The CDR3 DNA is TGTGCCAGCAGTGGACAGGGAAGGGACACTGAAGCTTTCTTT.

This sequence joins TRBV4-1 and TRBJ2-3, with 9 bases lining up with TRBD1. This CDR3 has 17 residues. From germline, CDR1 is MGHRA and CDR2 YSYEKL. V trimming: 3 bases; J trimming: 4 bases; junction bases outside the gene matches: 11. In DNA, the CDR3 is TGCGCCAGCAGCCACTCTCGGACAGGGGAAGTCCCAGATACGCAGTATTTT. It codes for CASSHSRTGEVPDTQYF.

The genes are TRBV2 and TRBJ2-4; possibly TRBD1 for D (5 bases). Trimming removed 6 bases from V and 9 bases from J, with 21 bases in between. CDR1 is SNHLY, CDR2 FYNNEI, per germline. There are 15 residues in the CDR3. Here the CDR3 reads CASSVDRGDYGIQYF. CDR3 sequence (DNA): TGTGCCAGCAGCGTCGACAGAGGTGATTACGGCATTCAGTACTTC.

J is TRBJ1-2 and V is TRBV6-5; the match to TRBD1 covers 8 bases. Germline values: CDR1 MNHEY, CDR2 SVGAGI. Trimming removed 5 bases from V and 4 bases from J; junction bases left unmatched: 3. The CDR3 has 13 residues. CDR3 coding DNA: TGTGCCAGCAGTACCAGGGGGCTCTATGGCTACACCTTC. It codes for CASSTRGLYGYTF.

V usage is TRBV18 and J usage is TRBJ2-2; 7 bases line up with TRBD2. This CDR3 region has 18 residues. CDR1 is KGHSH, CDR2 LQKENI, per germline. V lost 2 bases and J lost 7; bases outside the gene matches: 16. CDR3 nucleotide sequence: TGTGCCAGCTCACCAAGGCGGGAGAGCCGAACGAGTGGCGGGGAGCTGTTTTTT. Amino acid sequence: CASSPRRESRTSGGELFF.

CDR3 sequence reads: CASSPRQGSNEKLFF. DNA of the CDR3: TGTGCCAGCAGCCCCCGACAGGGATCTAATGAAAAACTGTTTTTT. V usage is TRBV9 and J usage is TRBJ1-4; 7 bases line up with TRBD1. Trimming at V came to 4 bases and at J to 3 bases, leaving 6 bases not matched to a gene. Looked up from germline, CDR1 is SGDLS and CDR2 is YYNGEE. The CDR3 has 15 residues.

The chain recombines TRBV9 with TRBJ1-2; D gene unclear. The CDR3 length is 13 residues. Trimming took off 0 bases at V and 0 bases at J, with 3 bases between the two ends. Germline V gene data show CDR1 as SGDLS and CDR2 as YYNGEE. The CDR3: CASSVGPNYGYTF. The CDR3 nucleotides read TGTGCCAGCAGCGTAGGGCCTAACTATGGCTACACCTTC.

The chain couples TRBV2 to TRBJ2-7, with a tentative D call TRBD1 (5 bases). Germline V gives CDR1 SNHLY, CDR2 FYNNEI. Trimming took 4 bases from V and 8 from J, leaving 15 bases between them. The CDR3 spans 13 residues. DNA of the CDR3: TGTGCCAGCAGTGCAGGGCCCCCCAGACAGCAGTACTTC. This encodes CASSAGPPRQQYF.

This rearrangement joins TRBV5-5 to TRBJ2-5; 7 bases map to TRBD1. J was trimmed by 5 bases and V by 3 bases; bases with no gene match: 7. Per germline, CDR1 SGHKS and CDR2 YYEKEE (reference sequence). The CDR3 consists of 14 residues. The CDR3 nucleotides are TGTGCCAGCAGCTCCCTGACAGGGTGGGAGACCCAGTACTTC. Its translation is CASSSLTGWETQYF.

V usage is TRBV2 and J usage is TRBJ2-5; 8 bases align to TRBD1. CDR1 is SNHLY and CDR2 is FYNNEI in the germline V gene. V shed 4 bases and J 4 bases; nucleotides not matched to a gene: 8. The CDR3 loop spans 15 amino acids. Here the CDR3 reads CASSGSNRGIETQYF. The CDR3 nucleotides read TGTGCCAGCAGTGGCTCAAACAGGGGGATAGAGACCCAGTACTTC.

V gene TRBV18 combines with J gene TRBJ2-3; no clear D. Germline loops: CDR1 KGHSH, CDR2 LQKENI. The CDR3 spans 13 residues. V was pared by 3 bases and J by 3 bases, with 7 bases between. The DNA for the CDR3 is TGTGCCAGCTCACCGCGACAAACAGATACGCAGTATTTT. Translated, it gives CASSPRQTDTQYF.

V gene TRBV7-2 combines with J gene TRBJ2-3; TRBD2 might be the D (6 bases). V was shortened by 7 bases and J by 5 bases, with 19 bases between the two germline ends. Germline lookup yields CDR1 SGHTA and CDR2 FQGNSA. CDR3 length: 15 residues. The CDR3 DNA reads as TGTGCCAGCACCCCGGGCGGGGTCCTTGAAGATACGCAGTATTTT. Residues: CASTPGGVLEDTQYF.

The rearrangement uses TRBV7-2 and TRBJ2-7, with 11 nucleotides matching TRBD2. CDR3 length: 15 amino acids. The V segment lost 1 base and the J segment 6 bases; nucleotides outside the gene matches: 5. The germline gives CDR1 SGHTA, CDR2 FQGNSA. DNA for the CDR3: TGTGCCAGCAGCTTAGAACTAGCGGGGGCCTCCGAGCAGTACTTC. It codes for CASSLELAGASEQYF.

This clone was recorded once. The chain joins TRBV4-1 to TRBJ2-3; D perhaps matches TRBD2 (5 bases). CDR1 MGHRA and CDR2 YSYEKL come from the germline V gene. V dropped 0 bases and J dropped 10 bases, with 8 bases sitting between them. CDR3 length equals 12 residues. The CDR3 is CASSQDSSSQYF. Written as DNA, the CDR3 is TGCGCCAGCAGCCAAGATTCTAGCTCGCAGTATTTT.